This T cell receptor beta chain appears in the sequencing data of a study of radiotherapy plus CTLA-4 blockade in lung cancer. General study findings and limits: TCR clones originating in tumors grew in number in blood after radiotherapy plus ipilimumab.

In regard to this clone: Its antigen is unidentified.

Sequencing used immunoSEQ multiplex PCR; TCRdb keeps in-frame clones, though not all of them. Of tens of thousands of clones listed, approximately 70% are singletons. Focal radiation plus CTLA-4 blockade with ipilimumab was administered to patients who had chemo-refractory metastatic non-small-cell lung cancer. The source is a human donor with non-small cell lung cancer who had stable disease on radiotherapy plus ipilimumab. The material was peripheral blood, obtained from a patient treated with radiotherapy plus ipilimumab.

DNA of the CDR3: TGTGCCAGCAGTCCCCGGGGGGCCGTCGAGACCCAGTACTTC. It is translated as CASSPRGAVETQYF. The V call is TRBV6-1, the J call TRBJ2-5; tentatively, D is TRBD2 (7 bases). CDR1 and CDR2 (germline): MNHNS, SASEGT. Trimming stripped 5 bases from V and 5 bases from J, with 15 bases between. The CDR3 spans 14 residues.